This record covers a single TCR beta chain. Per the study methods: Amplifying reference gene primers gave estimates of nucleated cell counts. TCRdb's copy holds only in-frame clones and misses some; the assay was immunoSEQ multiplex PCR. From that table come the V and J calls and clone size; the DNA was used to work out D and trimming. Of approximately 110,000 clones listed, about 84% are singletons. The CDR3 is 14 amino acids. V lost 3 bases and J lost 6, with 15 bases in between. CDR1 is SEHNR, CDR2 FQNEAQ, per germline (reference sequence). The entry originates in a study of blood T cell repertoires in COVID-19. At the level of the study: Both acute and convalescent COVID-19 samples were obtained from the United States, Italy and Spain. T cells, B-cell-depleted T cells, or PBMCs provided the cDNA or gDNA that served as material.

This sequence originates from a human donor in a cohort sampled during active COVID-19. V usage is TRBV7-9 and J usage is TRBJ2-7; possibly TRBD1 for D (5 bases). The specimen sequenced was peripheral blood. This chain's CDR3 is CASSLDNNGFEQYF. The CDR3 nucleotides read TGTGCCAGCAGCTTGGACAATAACGGGTTCGAGCAGTACTTC.